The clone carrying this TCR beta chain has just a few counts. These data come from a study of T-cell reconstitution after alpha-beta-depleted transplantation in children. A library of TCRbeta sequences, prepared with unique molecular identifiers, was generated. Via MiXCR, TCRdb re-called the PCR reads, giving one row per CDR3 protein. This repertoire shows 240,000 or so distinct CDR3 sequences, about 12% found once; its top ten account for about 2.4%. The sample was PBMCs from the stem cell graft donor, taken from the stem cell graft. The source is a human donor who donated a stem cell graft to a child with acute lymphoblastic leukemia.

In nucleotides, the CDR3 is TGTGCCAGTAGCCTAAACGAGGGGGCAAGTTATGGCTACACCTTC. Protein product: CASSLNEGASYGYTF. The chain combines TRBV19 with TRBJ1-2; 7 nucleotides agree with TRBD1. Germline values: CDR1 LNHDA, CDR2 SQIVND (reference sequence). V gave up 6 bases and J gave up 5 bases; unmatched junction bases: 12. The CDR3 spans 15 residues.